This TCR beta chain derives from a study of blood T cell repertoires in COVID-19. The data were produced by immunoSEQ multiplex PCR, yet TCRdb's version contains in-frame clones alone and is incomplete. The data show more than 250,000 clones, approximately 86% seen once. V was trimmed by 6 bases and J by 0 bases, leaving 11 bases between them. The CDR3 loop spans 14 amino acids. Germline CDR1 and CDR2: MNHEY and SVGAGI. The chain recombines TRBV6-5 with TRBJ1-1; D unclear. This sequence originates from a human donor in a cohort sampled during active COVID-19. The sample was peripheral blood. This CDR3 is CASSMTRMNTEAFF. The CDR3 region has the DNA TGTGCCAGCAGCATGACACGAATGAACACTGAAGCTTTCTTT.